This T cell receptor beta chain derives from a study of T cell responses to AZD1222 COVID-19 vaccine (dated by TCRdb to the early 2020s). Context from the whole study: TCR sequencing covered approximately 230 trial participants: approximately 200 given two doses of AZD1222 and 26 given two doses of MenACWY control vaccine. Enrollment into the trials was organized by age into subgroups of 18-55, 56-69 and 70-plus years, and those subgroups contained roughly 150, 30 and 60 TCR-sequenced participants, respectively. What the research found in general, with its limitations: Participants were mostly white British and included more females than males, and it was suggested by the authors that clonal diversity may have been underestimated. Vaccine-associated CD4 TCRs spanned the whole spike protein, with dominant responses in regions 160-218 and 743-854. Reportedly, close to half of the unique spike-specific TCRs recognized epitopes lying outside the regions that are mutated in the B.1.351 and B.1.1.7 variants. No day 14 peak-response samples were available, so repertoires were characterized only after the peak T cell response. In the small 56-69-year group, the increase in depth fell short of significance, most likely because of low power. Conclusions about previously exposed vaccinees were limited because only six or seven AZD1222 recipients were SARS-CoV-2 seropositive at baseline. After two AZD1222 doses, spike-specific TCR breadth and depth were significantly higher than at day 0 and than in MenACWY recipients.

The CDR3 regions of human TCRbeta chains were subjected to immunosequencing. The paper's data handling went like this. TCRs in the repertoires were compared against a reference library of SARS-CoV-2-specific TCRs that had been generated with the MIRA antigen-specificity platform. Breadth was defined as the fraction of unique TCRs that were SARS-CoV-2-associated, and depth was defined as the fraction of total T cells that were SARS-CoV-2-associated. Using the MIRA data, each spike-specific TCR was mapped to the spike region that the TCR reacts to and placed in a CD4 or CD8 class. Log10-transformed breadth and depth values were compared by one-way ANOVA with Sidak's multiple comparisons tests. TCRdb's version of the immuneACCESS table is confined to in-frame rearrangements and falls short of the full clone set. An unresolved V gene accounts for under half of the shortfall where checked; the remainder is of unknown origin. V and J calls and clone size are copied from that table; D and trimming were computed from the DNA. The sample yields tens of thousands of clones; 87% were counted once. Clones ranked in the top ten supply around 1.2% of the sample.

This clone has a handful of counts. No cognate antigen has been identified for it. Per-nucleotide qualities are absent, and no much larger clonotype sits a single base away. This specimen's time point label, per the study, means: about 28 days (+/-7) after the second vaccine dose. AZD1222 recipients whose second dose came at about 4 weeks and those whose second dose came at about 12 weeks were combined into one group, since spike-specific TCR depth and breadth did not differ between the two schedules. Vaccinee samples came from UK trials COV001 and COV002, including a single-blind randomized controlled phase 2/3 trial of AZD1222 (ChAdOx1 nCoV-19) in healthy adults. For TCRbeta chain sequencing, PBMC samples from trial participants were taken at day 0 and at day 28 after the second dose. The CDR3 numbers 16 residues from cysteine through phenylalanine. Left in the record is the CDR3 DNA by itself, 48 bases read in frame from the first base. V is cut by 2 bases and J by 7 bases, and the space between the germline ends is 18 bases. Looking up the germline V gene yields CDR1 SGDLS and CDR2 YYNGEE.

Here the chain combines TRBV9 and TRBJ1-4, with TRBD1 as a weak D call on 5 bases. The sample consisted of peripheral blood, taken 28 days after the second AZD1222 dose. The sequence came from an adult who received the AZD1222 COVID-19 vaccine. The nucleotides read TGTGCCAGCAGCGTCAAAGGGGACTATGGGGGTGAAAAACTGTTTTTT. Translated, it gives CASSVKGDYGGEKLFF.